A single TCR beta chain is shown here with its context. Its target is unknown. All donors came from Russia, were Caucasian and healthy, and spanned ages about 6 to 100. Alongside a J-beta primer mix, a sample-barcoded 5' primer served in a second PCR lasting 7 to 11 cycles. Every individual sample yielded 2.5 million or more paired-end reads (each containing CDR3). One entry per CDR3 protein, called by TCRdb with MiXCR from the 5' RACE reads. The sample has 1.5 million to 2 million distinct CDR3 sequences, 40% to 55% seen once. The data were taken from a study of blood T cells in healthy people across ages. Whole-study results and caveats: Calculation of diversity from one million T cells yielded estimates considered to be underestimates.

The sequence came from a woman in her thirties or forties in good health. Sequencing used blood.

The CDR3 nucleotides are TGTGCCAGCAGCCGAACGACAGGGGAAGGAGCAGATACGCAGTATTTT. Translated, it gives CASSRTTGEGADTQYF. The chain couples TRBV7-9 to TRBJ2-3, with TRBD1 matching over 8 bases. Germline V lookup: CDR1 SEHNR, CDR2 FQNEAQ (reference sequence). V trimming: 5 bases; J trimming: 4 bases; junction bases outside the gene matches: 11. This CDR3 contains 16 residues.